One and the same sample provided the 4 T cell receptor beta chains below, sequenced in a study of blood T cell repertoires in COVID-19. Sequenced by immunoSEQ multiplex PCR; TCRdb stores in-frame clones only, minus some. This sample has more than 95,000 clones; less than 90% occur once, and the top ten carry roughly 6%. What was sequenced was peripheral blood. The receptors come from a human donor in a cohort sampled during active COVID-19.

This sequence joins TRBV3-1 (or the pseudogene TRBV3-2) and TRBJ2-6; D gene unclear. Per the germline V gene, CDR1 is LGHDT and CDR2 is YNNKEL (reference sequence). The CDR3 contains 14 residues. Deletions cut 3 bases from V and 5 bases from J, with 8 bases between. The CDR3 region is CASSQSTRANVLTF. The CDR3 DNA follows: TGTGCCAGCAGCCAGAGTACCCGGGCCAACGTCCTGACTTTC.

This chain links TRBV5-1 with TRBJ2-3; TRBD2 matches at 10 bases. V was clipped by 6 bases and J by 4 bases; unmatched bases: 11. The CDR3 loop spans 16 amino acids. CDR1 and CDR2 (germline): SGHRS, YFSETQ. CDR3 sequence (DNA): TGCGCCAGCAAAAATTGGACGGGACTAGCGCCAGATACGCAGTATTTT. Amino acids: CASKNWTGLAPDTQYF.

J is TRBJ1-4 and V is TRBV29-1; tentative D call: TRBD1 (6 bases). V was trimmed by 7 bases and J by 5 bases, leaving 17 bases between them. The CDR3 loop spans 14 amino acids. CDR1 is SQVTM and CDR2 is ANQGSEA in the germline V gene. The CDR3 here is CSGSKTGTNEKLFF. CDR3 DNA sequence: TGCAGCGGCTCTAAGACAGGAACAAATGAAAAACTGTTTTTT.

The chain is built from TRBV10-1 and TRBJ2-3; TRBD1 might be the D (5 bases). The CDR3 covers 13 residues. The germline CDR1 and CDR2 sequences are WNHNN and SYGVQD (reference sequence). Between the trimmed V and J ends, which lost 0 bases and 7 bases, there was a span of 8 bases. The CDR3 nucleotides read TGCGCCAGCAGTGAGTCGGGGCGGAATACGCAGTATTTT. Residues: CASSESGRNTQYF.